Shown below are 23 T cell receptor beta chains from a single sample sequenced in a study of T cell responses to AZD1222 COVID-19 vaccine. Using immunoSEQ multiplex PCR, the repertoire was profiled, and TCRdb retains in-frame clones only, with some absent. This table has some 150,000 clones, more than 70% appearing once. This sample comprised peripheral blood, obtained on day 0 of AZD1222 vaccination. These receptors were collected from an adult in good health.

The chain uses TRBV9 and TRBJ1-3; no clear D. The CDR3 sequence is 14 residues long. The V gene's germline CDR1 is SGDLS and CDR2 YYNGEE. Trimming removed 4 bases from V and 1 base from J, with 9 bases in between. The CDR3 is CASSIDLSGNTIYF. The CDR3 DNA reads TGTGCCAGCAGCATCGACCTTTCTGGAAACACCATATATTTT.

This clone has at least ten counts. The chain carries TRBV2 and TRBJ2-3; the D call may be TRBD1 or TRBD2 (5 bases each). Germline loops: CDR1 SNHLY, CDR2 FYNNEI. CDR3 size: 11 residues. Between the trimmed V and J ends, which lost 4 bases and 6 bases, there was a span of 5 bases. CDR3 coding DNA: TGTGCCAGCAGTGGGGGGGATACGCAGTATTTT. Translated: CASSGGDTQYF.

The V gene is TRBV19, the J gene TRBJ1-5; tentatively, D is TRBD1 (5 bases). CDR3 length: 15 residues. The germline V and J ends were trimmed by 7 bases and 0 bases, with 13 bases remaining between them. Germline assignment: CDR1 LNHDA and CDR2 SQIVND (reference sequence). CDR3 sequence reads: CASTPDMYSNQPQHF. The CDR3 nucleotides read TGTGCCAGTACCCCGGACATGTATAGCAATCAGCCCCAGCATTTT.

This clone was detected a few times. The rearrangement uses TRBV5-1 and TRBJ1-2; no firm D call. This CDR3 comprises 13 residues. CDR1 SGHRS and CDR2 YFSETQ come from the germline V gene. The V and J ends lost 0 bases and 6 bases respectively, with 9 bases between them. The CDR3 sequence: CASSLAVSDGYTF. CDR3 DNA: TGCGCCAGCAGCTTGGCTGTCAGCGATGGCTACACCTTC.

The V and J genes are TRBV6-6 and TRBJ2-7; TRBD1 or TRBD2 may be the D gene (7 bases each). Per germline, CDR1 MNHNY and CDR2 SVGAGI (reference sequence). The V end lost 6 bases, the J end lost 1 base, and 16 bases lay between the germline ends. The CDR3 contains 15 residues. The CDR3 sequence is CASRQGGGISYEQYF. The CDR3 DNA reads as TGTGCCAGCAGGCAGGGGGGGGGTATATCCTACGAGCAGTACTTC.

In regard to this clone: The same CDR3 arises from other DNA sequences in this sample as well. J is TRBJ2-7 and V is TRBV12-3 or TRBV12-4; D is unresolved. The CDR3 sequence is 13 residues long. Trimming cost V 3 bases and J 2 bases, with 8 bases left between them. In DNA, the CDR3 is TGTGCCAGCAGTTTTAGTTGGGCCTACGAGCAGTACTTC. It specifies CASSFSWAYEQYF.

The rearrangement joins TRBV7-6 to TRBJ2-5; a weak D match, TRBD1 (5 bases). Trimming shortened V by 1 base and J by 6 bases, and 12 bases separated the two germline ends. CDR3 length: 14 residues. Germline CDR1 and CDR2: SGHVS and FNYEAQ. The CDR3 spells CASSLGGSTQTQYF. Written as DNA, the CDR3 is TGTGCCAGCAGCTTAGGGGGCAGTACCCAGACCCAGTACTTC.

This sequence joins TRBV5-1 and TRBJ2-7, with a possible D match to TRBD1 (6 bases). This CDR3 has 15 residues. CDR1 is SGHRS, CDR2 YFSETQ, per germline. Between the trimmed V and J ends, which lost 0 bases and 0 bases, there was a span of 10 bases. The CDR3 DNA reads TGCGCCAGCAGCTTGGTCAGGGGAAGCTCCTACGAGCAGTACTTC. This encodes CASSLVRGSSYEQYF.

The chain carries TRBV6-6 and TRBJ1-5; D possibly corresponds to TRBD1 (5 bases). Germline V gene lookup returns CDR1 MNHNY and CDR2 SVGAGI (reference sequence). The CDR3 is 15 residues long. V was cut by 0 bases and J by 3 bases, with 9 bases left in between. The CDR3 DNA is TGTGCCAGCAGTTACTCTCGGGGGAACAATCAGCCCCAGCATTTT. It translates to CASSYSRGNNQPQHF.

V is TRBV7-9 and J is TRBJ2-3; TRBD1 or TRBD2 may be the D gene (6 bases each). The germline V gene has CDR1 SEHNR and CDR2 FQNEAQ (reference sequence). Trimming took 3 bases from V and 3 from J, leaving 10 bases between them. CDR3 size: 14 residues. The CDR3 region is CASSFRGRTDTQYF. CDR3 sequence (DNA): TGTGCCAGCAGCTTTAGGGGGAGGACAGATACGCAGTATTTT. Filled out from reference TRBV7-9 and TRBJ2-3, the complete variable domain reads DTGVSQNPRHKITKRGQNVTFRCDPISEHNRLYWYRQTLGQGPEFLTYFQNEAQLEKSRLLSDRFSAERPKGSFSTLEIQRTEQGDSAMYLCASSFRGRTDTQYFGPGTRLTVL.

The CDR3 DNA reads TGTGCCAGCAGTCCCCTCGGACAGGCGCTGGGGGATGAGCAGTTCTTC. Translated: CASSPLGQALGDEQFF. V usage is TRBV6-2 or TRBV6-3 and J usage is TRBJ2-1; 7 nucleotides match TRBD1. CDR1 is MNHEY, CDR2 SVGEGT, per germline. The junction had 15 bases not matched to a gene; V was cut back by 5 bases and J by 8 bases. There are 16 residues in the CDR3.

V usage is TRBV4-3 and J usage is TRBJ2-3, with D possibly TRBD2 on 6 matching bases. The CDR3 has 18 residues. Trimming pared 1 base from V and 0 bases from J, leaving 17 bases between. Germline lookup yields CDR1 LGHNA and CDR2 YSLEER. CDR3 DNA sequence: TGCGCCAGCAGCCAAGTAGCGACGGCGGGGACTAGCACAGATACGCAGTATTTT. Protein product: CASSQVATAGTSTDTQYF.

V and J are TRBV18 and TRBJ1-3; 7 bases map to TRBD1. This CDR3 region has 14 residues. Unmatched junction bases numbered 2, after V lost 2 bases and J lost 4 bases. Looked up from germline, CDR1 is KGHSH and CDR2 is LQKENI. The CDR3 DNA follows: TGTGCCAGCTCACCAGGGACAGAAGGAAACACCATATATTTT. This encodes CASSPGTEGNTIYF.

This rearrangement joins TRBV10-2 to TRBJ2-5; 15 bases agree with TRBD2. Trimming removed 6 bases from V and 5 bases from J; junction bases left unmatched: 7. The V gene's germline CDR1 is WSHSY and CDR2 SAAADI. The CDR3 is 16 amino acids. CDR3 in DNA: TGCGCCAGCAGAGGGACTAGCGGGGGGAGGAGGGAGACCCAGTACTTC. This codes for CASRGTSGGRRETQYF.

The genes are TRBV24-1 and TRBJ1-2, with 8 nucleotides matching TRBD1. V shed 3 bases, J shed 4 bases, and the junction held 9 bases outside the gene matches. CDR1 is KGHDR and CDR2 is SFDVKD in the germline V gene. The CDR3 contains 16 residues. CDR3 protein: CATSDPSGGQIYGYTF. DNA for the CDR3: TGTGCCACCAGTGATCCTTCAGGGGGCCAAATCTATGGCTACACCTTC.

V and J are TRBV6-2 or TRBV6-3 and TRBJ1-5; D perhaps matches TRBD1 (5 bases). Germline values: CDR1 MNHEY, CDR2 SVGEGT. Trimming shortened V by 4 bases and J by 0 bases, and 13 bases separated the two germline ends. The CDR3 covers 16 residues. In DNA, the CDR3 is TGTGCCAGCAGTTCAAACTGGGGGTATAGCAATCAGCCCCAGCATTTT. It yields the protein CASSSNWGYSNQPQHF.

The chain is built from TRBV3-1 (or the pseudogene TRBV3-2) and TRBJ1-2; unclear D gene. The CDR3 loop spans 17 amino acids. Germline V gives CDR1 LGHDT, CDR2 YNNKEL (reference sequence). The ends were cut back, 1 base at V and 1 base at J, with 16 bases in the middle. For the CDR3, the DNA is TGTGCCAGCAGCCAAGGCCAGGCGAGGGTGGATAACTATGGCTACACCTTC. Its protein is CASSQGQARVDNYGYTF.

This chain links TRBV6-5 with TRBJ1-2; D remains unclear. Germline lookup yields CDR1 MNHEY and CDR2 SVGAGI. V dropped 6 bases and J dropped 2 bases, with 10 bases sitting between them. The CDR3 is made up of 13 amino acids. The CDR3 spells CASSYGRNYGYTF. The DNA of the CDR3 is TGTGCCAGCAGCTACGGACGGAACTATGGCTACACCTTC.

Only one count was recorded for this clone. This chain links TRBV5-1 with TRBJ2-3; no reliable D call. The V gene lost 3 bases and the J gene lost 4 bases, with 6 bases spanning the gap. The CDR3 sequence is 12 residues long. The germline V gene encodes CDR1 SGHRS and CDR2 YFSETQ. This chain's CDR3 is CASSSGADTQYF. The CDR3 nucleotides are TGCGCCAGCAGCTCCGGAGCAGATACGCAGTATTTT.

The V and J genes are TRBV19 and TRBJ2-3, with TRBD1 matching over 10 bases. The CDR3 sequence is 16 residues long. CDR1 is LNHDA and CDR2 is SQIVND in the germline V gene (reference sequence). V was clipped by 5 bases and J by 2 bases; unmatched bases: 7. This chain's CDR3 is CASSPRTGGFTDTQYF. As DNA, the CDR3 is TGTGCCAGTAGTCCTCGGACAGGGGGTTTCACAGATACGCAGTATTTT.

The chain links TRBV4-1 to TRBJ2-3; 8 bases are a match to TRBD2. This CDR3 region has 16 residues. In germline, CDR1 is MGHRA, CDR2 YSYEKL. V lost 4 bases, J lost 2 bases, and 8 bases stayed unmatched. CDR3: CASSRLSGGDTDTQYF. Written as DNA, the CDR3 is TGCGCCAGCAGCCGACTAAGCGGGGGAGACACAGATACGCAGTATTTT.

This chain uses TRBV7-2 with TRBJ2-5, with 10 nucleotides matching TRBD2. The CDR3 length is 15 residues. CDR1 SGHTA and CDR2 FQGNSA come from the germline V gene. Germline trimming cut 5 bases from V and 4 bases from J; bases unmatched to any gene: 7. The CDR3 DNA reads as TGTGCCAGCAGCGTACAGCGGGGGGGCGCAGAGACCCAGTACTTC. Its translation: CASSVQRGGAETQYF. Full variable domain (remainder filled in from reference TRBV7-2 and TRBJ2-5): GAGVSQSPSNKVTEKGKDVELRCDPISGHTALYWYRQSLGQGLEFLIYFQGNSAPDKSGLPSDRFSAERTGGSVSTLTIQRTQQEDSAVYLCASSVQRGGAETQYFGPGTRLLVL.

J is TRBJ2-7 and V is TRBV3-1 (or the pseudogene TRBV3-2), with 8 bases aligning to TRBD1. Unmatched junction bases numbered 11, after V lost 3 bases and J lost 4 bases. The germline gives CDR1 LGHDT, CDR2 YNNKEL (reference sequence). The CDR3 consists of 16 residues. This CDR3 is CASSHETGDFKYEQYF. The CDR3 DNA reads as TGTGCCAGCAGCCATGAGACAGGGGATTTTAAATACGAGCAGTACTTC.